Sequencing of this T cell receptor beta chain was carried out in a study of response to subunit inactivated influenza vaccine. The CDR3 extends over 13 amino acids. V shed 0 bases and J shed 5 bases, with 9 bases lying between them. CDR1 and CDR2 (germline): SGHRS, YFSETQ. Study results and limitations: New T cells are recruited in small numbers by each seasonal influenza vaccination, according to the authors' suggestion.

TCRdb called the RT-PCR reads again in MiXCR, with one record for every CDR3 protein. The profile shows 800,000 to 1,000,000 distinct CDR3 sequences, approximately 22% of them singletons. In regard to this clonotype: Its specificity is unknown.

The starting material was PBMCs from blood, obtained 4 to 6 days after vaccination. The gene calls are TRBV5-1 and TRBJ2-7; D is unclear. The clonotype originates from a man between 50 and 59 years old who received an inactivated influenza vaccine. Here the CDR3 DNA reads TGCGCCAGCAGCTTGGGGACCACCAACGAGCAGTACTTC. Amino acids: CASSLGTTNEQYF.